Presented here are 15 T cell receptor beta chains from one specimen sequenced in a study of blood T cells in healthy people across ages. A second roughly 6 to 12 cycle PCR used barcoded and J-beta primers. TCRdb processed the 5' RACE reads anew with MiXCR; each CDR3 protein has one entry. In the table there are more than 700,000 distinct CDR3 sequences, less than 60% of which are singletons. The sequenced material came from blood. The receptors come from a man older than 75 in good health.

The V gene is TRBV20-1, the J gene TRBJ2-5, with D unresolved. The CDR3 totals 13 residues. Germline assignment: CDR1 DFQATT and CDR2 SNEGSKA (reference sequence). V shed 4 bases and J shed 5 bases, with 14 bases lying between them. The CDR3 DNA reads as TGCAGTGCTAAACAGTTCGGTTACGAGACCCAGTACTTC. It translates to CSAKQFGYETQYF.

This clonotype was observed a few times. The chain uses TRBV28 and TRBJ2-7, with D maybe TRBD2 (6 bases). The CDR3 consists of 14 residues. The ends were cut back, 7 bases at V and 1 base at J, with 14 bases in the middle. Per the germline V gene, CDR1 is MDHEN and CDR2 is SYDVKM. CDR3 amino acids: CASNNGGRSYEQYF. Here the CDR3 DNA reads TGTGCCAGCAATAATGGGGGGAGGTCCTACGAGCAGTACTTC.

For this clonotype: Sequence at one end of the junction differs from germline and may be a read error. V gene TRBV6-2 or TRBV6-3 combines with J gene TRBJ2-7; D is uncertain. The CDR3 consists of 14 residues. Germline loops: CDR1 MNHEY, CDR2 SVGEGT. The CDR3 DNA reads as TGTGCCGGCAGTTACGAAACAGAAGACTACGAGCAGTACTTC. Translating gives CAGSYETEDYEQYF.

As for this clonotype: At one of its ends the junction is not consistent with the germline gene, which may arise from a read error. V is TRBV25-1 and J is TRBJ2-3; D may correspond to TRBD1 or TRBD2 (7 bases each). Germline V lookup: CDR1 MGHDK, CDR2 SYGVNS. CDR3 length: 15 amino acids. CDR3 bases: TGTGCCAGCTCTGGAACGGGAGGAGGGACAGATAAGCAGTATTTT. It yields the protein CASSGTGGGTDKQYF.

The DNA for the CDR3 is TGTGCCAGCAGGTCTAGGACAGACGACTACACCTTC. It translates to CASRSRTDDYTF. The chain links TRBV28 to TRBJ1-2; possible D gene TRBD1, 6 bases. CDR3 length: 12 residues. Trimming removed 6 bases from V and 10 bases from J, with 15 bases in between. CDR1 is MDHEN and CDR2 is SYDVKM in the germline V gene.

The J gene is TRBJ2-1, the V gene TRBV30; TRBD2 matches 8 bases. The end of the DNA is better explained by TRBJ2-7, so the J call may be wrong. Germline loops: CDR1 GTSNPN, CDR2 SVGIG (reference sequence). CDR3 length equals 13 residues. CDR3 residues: CAWTAGAFYEQYF. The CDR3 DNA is TGTGCCTGGACAGCGGGGGCTTTTTACGAGCAGTACTTC.

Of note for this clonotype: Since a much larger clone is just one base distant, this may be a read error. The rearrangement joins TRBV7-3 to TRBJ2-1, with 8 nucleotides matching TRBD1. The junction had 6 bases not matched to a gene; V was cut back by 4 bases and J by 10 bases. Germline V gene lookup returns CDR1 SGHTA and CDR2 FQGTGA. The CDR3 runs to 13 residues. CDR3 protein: CASSSGGQGEQFF. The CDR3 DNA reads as TGTGCCAGCAGCTCAGGCGGACAGGGAGAGCAGTTCTTC.

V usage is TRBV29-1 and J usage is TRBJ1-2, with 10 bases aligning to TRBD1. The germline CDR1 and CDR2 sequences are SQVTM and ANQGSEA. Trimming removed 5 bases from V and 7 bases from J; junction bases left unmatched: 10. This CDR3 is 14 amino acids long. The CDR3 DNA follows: TGCAGCGTTAAGGTAGGACAGGGGGACGGTGGCTACACCTTC. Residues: CSVKVGQGDGGYTF. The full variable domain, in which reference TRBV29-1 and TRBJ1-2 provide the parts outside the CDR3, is SAVISQKPSRDICQRGTSLTIQCQVDSQVTMMFWYRQQPGQSLTLIATANQGSEATYESGFVIDKFPISRPNLTFSTLTVSNMSPEDSSIYLCSVKVGQGDGGYTFGSGTRLTVV.

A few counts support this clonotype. The CDR3 is CASSLQTSGSGRADTQYF. DNA of the CDR3: TGTGCCAGCAGCTTACAGACTAGCGGGAGTGGTAGGGCAGATACGCAGTATTTT. The chain couples TRBV7-3 to TRBJ2-3; 12 bases align to TRBD2. J lost 4 bases, V lost 2 bases, and 10 bases had no gene match. Germline V gene lookup returns CDR1 SGHTA and CDR2 FQGTGA. This CDR3 is built from 18 residues.

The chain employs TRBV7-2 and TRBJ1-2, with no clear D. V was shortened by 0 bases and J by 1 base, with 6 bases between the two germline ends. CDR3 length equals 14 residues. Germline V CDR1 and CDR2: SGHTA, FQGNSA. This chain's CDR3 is CASSLAGSNYGYTF. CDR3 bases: TGTGCCAGCAGCTTAGCAGGGAGTAACTATGGCTACACCTTC.

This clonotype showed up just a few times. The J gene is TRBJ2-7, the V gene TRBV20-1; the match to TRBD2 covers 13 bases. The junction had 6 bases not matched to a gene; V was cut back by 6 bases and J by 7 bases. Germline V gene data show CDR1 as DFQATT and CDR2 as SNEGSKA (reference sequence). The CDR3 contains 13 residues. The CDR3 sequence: CSAGLAGDNEQYF. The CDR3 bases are TGCAGTGCCGGACTAGCGGGAGACAATGAGCAGTACTTC.

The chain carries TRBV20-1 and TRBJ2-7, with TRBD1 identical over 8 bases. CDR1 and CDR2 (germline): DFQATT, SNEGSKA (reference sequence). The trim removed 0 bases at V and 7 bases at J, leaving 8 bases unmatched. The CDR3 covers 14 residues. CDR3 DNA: TGCAGTGCTAGAGATCCCCAGGGGGCTCGGGAGCAGTACTTC. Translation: CSARDPQGAREQYF.

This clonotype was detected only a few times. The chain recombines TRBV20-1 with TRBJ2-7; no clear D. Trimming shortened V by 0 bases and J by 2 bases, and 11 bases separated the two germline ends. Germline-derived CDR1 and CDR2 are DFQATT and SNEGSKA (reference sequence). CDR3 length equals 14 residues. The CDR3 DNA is TGCAGTGCTAGAGATCTCCGGTACGCCTACGAGCAGTACTTC. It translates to CSARDLRYAYEQYF.

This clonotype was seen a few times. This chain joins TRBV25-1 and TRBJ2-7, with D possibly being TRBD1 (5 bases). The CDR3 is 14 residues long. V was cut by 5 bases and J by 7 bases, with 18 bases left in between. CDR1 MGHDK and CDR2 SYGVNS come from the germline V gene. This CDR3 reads CASSPPTAAKEQYF. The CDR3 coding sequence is TGTGCCAGCAGTCCCCCGACAGCCGCTAAAGAGCAGTACTTC.

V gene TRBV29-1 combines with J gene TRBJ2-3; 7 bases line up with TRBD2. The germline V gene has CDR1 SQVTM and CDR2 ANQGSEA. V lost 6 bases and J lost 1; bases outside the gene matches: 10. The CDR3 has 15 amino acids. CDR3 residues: CSVDGVGGGTDTQYF. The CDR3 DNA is TGCAGCGTCGATGGGGTGGGAGGGGGCACAGATACGCAGTATTTT.